A single sample gave rise to the 29 T cell receptor beta chains below, sequenced in a study of identical twins (dated by TCRdb to the mid-2010s). To prepare the library, 5' RACE was applied. Sequencing used an Illumina HiSeq 2000. In TCRdb, the public reads were trimmed at Q25 with fastp and aligned with MiXCR, with productive beta chains retained. Rows with one shared CDR3 protein collapse into an entry with the most common genes and DNA. This sample has more than 650,000 distinct CDR3 sequences in its table, and around 6.1% of those were observed once. The ten largest clones capture about 2% of the sample. The sample was naive T cells sorted from blood. According to the study, the label for this sample's cell subset or site signals: cells isolated with a human naive T-cell isolation kit. Receptors were obtained from a man aged 18 to 29 in good health.

This clonotype was recorded many times. The chain recombines TRBV6-1 with TRBJ1-5, with 7 bases lining up with TRBD1. CDR3 length equals 14 residues. From germline, CDR1 is MNHNS and CDR2 SASEGT. The V gene end was trimmed by 5 bases and the J gene end by 4 bases; junction bases not matched to a gene: 5. This chain's CDR3 is CASSPQTGNQPQHF. The CDR3 DNA follows: TGTGCCAGCAGTCCACAGACAGGGAATCAGCCCCAGCATTTT.

This clonotype was seen repeatedly, ten times or more. The genes are TRBV20-1 and TRBJ1-1, with TRBD1 as a possible D gene (6 bases). CDR1 and CDR2 (germline): DFQATT, SNEGSKA (reference sequence). The CDR3 consists of 16 residues. V gave up 6 bases and J gave up 3 bases, with 23 bases separating them. The CDR3 spells CSARGQSMKVYTEAFF. The CDR3 nucleotides are TGCAGTGCACGAGGACAGAGTATGAAAGTATACACTGAAGCTTTCTTT.

This clonotype was observed a handful of times. The chain employs TRBV5-1 and TRBJ2-2, with 9 bases matching TRBD1. With 9 bases clipped from V and 1 base from J, the junction kept 7 bases outside the gene matches. CDR1 is SGHRS and CDR2 is YFSETQ in the germline V gene. The CDR3 covers 15 residues. The CDR3 coding sequence is TGCGCCACCAAGGGGGGACAGGGGAACACCGGGGAGCTGTTTTTT. Amino acid sequence: CATKGGQGNTGELFF.

This clonotype was observed a handful of times. CDR3 amino acids: CASSQDPSGPGEQFF. The CDR3 bases are TGCGCCAGCAGCCAAGATCCCAGCGGGCCCGGTGAGCAGTTCTTC. The V gene is TRBV4-1, the J gene TRBJ2-1; D is perhaps TRBD2 (6 bases). This CDR3 is 15 amino acids long. The V end lost 0 bases, the J end lost 9 bases, and 15 bases lay between the germline ends. Germline assignment: CDR1 MGHRA and CDR2 YSYEKL.

The chain links TRBV3-1 to TRBJ2-7; D gene ambiguous. The CDR3 runs to 15 residues. With 1 base removed from V and 0 bases from J, the gap between germline ends came to 10 bases. Germline V lookup: CDR1 LGHDT, CDR2 YNNKEL (reference sequence). The CDR3 coding sequence is TGTGCCAGCAGCCAAGTTCACGCGAGCTCCTACGAGCAGTACTTC. Protein: CASSQVHASSYEQYF.

This clonotype was seen at least ten times. The CDR3 here is CASRGRQGRETQYF. CDR3 DNA: TGTGCCAGCAGGGGTCGACAGGGAAGAGAGACCCAGTACTTC. V is TRBV27 and J is TRBJ2-5; TRBD1 agrees at 7 bases. The trim removed 6 bases at V and 4 bases at J, leaving 8 bases unmatched. Germline V CDR1 and CDR2: MNHEY, SMNVEV (reference sequence). The CDR3 is 14 amino acids.

This clonotype was picked up many times. This sequence joins TRBV7-2 and TRBJ2-7, with 7 bases lining up with TRBD1. With 1 base clipped from V and 3 bases from J, the junction kept 6 bases outside the gene matches. From germline, CDR1 is SGHTA and CDR2 FQGNSA. This CDR3 contains 15 residues. For the CDR3, the DNA is TGTGCCAGCAGCTTAGATTTGGGACAGCACTACGAGCAGTACGTC. As protein: CASSLDLGQHYEQYV.

This clonotype showed up many times. This chain joins TRBV7-9 and TRBJ2-1; 8 bases agree with TRBD2. J lost 2 bases, V lost 6 bases, and 6 bases had no gene match. The CDR3 has 15 residues. Germline V CDR1 and CDR2: SEHNR, FQNEAQ (reference sequence). The DNA of the CDR3 is TGTGCCAGCAGTTCACCGGGACTAGCCTACAATGAGCAGTTCTTC. Its protein is CASSSPGLAYNEQFF.

The gene calls are TRBV6-2 or TRBV6-3 and TRBJ2-1, with TRBD2 matching over 14 bases. The V segment lost 2 bases and the J segment 3 bases; nucleotides outside the gene matches: 6. The germline V gene encodes CDR1 MNHEY and CDR2 SVGEGT. The CDR3 contains 18 residues. This CDR3 is CASSYRGTSGRLYNEQFF. The CDR3 region has the DNA TGTGCCAGCAGTTACCGCGGGACTAGCGGGAGACTCTACAATGAGCAGTTCTTC.

This clonotype appeared many times. The rearrangement links TRBV20-1 to TRBJ2-3; 7 nucleotides agree with TRBD2. The CDR3 is 14 residues long. In germline, CDR1 is DFQATT, CDR2 SNEGSKA (reference sequence). The V and J ends lost 3 bases and 4 bases, in that order; junction bases with no gene match: 7. The CDR3 here is CSASSWEGPDTQYF. The CDR3 nucleotides read TGCAGTGCTAGTTCGTGGGAGGGGCCAGATACGCAGTATTTT.

The rearrangement joins TRBV5-1 to TRBJ2-3; the match to TRBD2 covers 7 bases. The V gene's germline CDR1 is SGHRS and CDR2 YFSETQ. CDR3 length: 15 amino acids. The V and J ends lost 4 bases and 2 bases, in that order; junction bases with no gene match: 7. The CDR3 loop is CASSGGDFHTDTQYF. DNA of the CDR3: TGCGCCAGCAGCGGGGGGGACTTCCACACAGATACGCAGTATTTT.

In this sample, this clonotype turned up many times. The chain employs TRBV6-5 and TRBJ1-2; D gene uncertain. CDR3 length equals 11 residues. CDR1 and CDR2 (germline): MNHEY, SVGAGI. The V end lost 7 bases, the J end lost 3 bases, and 6 bases lay between the germline ends. The CDR3 nucleotides read TGTGCCAGCAAAAGGGACTATGGCTACACCTTC. Its protein product is CASKRDYGYTF.

This clonotype was seen at least ten times. The gene calls are TRBV20-1 and TRBJ1-5; TRBD1 matches at 8 bases. The germline gives CDR1 DFQATT, CDR2 SNEGSKA (reference sequence). The CDR3 is 17 amino acids. V trimming: 0 bases; J trimming: 6 bases; junction bases outside the gene matches: 13. The CDR3 DNA reads as TGCAGTGCTAGAGATACCTACAGGGGGTGGTTACTTCAGCCCCAGCATTTT. Translation: CSARDTYRGWLLQPQHF.

This clonotype came up many times. The V call is TRBV15, the J call TRBJ2-1; no definite D call. CDR1 and CDR2 from the germline V gene are LNHNV and YYDKDF (reference sequence). With 0 bases removed from V and 0 bases from J, the gap between germline ends came to 6 bases. The CDR3 is made up of 15 amino acids. DNA for the CDR3: TGTGCCACCAGCAGAGACCTAAGCTCCTACAATGAGCAGTTCTTC. Translation gives CATSRDLSSYNEQFF. The whole variable domain, remainder taken from reference TRBV15 and TRBJ2-1, is DAMVIQNPRYQVTQFGKPVTLSCSQTLNHNVMYWYQQKSSQAPKLLFHYYDKDFNNEADTPDNFQSRRPNTSFCFLDIRSPGLGDTAMYLCATSRDLSSYNEQFFGPGTRLTVL.

This clonotype was recorded at least ten times. The chain links TRBV24-1 to TRBJ2-1; 9 positions match TRBD2. The length of the CDR3 is 16 residues. Per the germline V gene, CDR1 is KGHDR and CDR2 is SFDVKD. Germline trimming cut 3 bases from V and 2 bases from J; bases unmatched to any gene: 4. CDR3 region: CATSDRQREAYNEQFF. CDR3 DNA sequence: TGTGCCACCAGTGATCGCCAGCGGGAGGCCTACAATGAGCAGTTCTTC.

There are many counts of this clonotype. This chain uses TRBV27 with TRBJ1-5; tentative D call: TRBD1 (5 bases). Germline lookup yields CDR1 MNHEY and CDR2 SMNVEV (reference sequence). Trimming stripped 4 bases from V and 5 bases from J, with 24 bases between. This CDR3 has 18 amino acids. In DNA, the CDR3 is TGTGCCAGCAGTTCACAATCAGCCTCAGGGAGAGGACATCAGCCCCAGCATTTT. This sequence encodes CASSSQSASGRGHQPQHF.

V usage is TRBV20-1 and J usage is TRBJ1-1, with 7 bases that match TRBD1. V gave up 6 bases and J gave up 1 base; unmatched junction bases: 5. Germline CDR1 reads DFQATT; CDR2 reads SNEGSKA (reference sequence). The CDR3 is made up of 13 amino acids. Here the CDR3 reads CSARDSPNTEAFF. For the CDR3, the DNA is TGCAGTGCCAGGGACAGCCCGAACACTGAAGCTTTCTTT.

This clonotype appeared many times. The chain has TRBV12-3 or TRBV12-4 and TRBJ2-3; 12 positions match TRBD2. Trimming removed 7 bases from V and 4 bases from J; junction bases left unmatched: 3. The CDR3 sequence is 14 residues long. The CDR3 protein is CASNLAGGPDTQYF. DNA for the CDR3: TGTGCCAGCAACCTAGCGGGAGGGCCAGATACGCAGTATTTT.

Ten or more counts support this clonotype. The CDR3 loop is CASSGAIETQYF. In DNA form, the CDR3 reads TGCGCCAGCAGCGGGGCAATAGAGACCCAGTACTTC. The chain couples TRBV5-1 to TRBJ2-5, with a possible D match to TRBD1 (5 bases). The CDR3 totals 12 residues. The germline V and J ends were trimmed by 4 bases and 4 bases, with 8 bases remaining between them. Germline CDR1 is SGHRS and CDR2 is YFSETQ.

Many counts were recorded for this clonotype. The chain is built from TRBV20-1 and TRBJ1-1, with no clear D. The CDR3 contains 15 residues. The germline CDR1 and CDR2 sequences are DFQATT and SNEGSKA (reference sequence). Trimming left V 0 bases short and J 1 base short, with 12 bases between. The chain's CDR3 is CSARDPSKSNTEAFF. The DNA for the CDR3 is TGCAGTGCTAGAGATCCCAGCAAATCGAACACTGAAGCTTTCTTT.

Ten or more counts support this clonotype. The chain carries TRBV20-1 and TRBJ2-1; D is unresolved. Germline CDR1 is DFQATT and CDR2 is SNEGSKA (reference sequence). The CDR3 is made up of 14 amino acids. V was shortened by 1 base and J by 4 bases, with 11 bases between the two germline ends. The CDR3: CSARVGRHYNEQFF. CDR3 sequence (DNA): TGCAGTGCTAGAGTGGGCAGGCATTACAATGAGCAGTTCTTC.

This clonotype was counted at least ten times. V gene TRBV5-6 combines with J gene TRBJ2-4; D unresolved. The CDR3 loop spans 14 amino acids. V was clipped by 2 bases and J by 1 base, with 7 bases between them. Germline V gives CDR1 SGHDT, CDR2 YYEEEE. The DNA of the CDR3 is TGTGCCAGCAGCTTAGACGCGGCCAAAAACATTCAGTACTTC. This gives the protein CASSLDAAKNIQYF.

This clonotype was observed a few times. The chain couples TRBV7-2 to TRBJ1-3; 10 bases map to TRBD1. The CDR3 spans 16 residues. In germline, CDR1 is SGHTA, CDR2 FQGNSA. J lost 0 bases, V lost 5 bases, and 4 bases had no gene match. The CDR3 sequence is CASSPGTGVSGNTIYF. The CDR3 nucleotides are TGTGCCAGCAGCCCTGGGACAGGGGTCTCTGGAAACACCATATATTTT.

The sample holds many counts of this clonotype. The rearrangement links TRBV29-1 to TRBJ2-7; no definite D call. In germline, CDR1 is SQVTM, CDR2 ANQGSEA. CDR3 length: 11 residues. V was clipped by 5 bases and J by 0 bases, with 5 bases between them. CDR3 residues: CSVTDSYEQYV. The CDR3 DNA reads TGCAGCGTTACGGACTCCTACGAGCAGTACGTC.

This clonotype was picked up a small number of times. This chain links TRBV10-2 with TRBJ1-4, with 7 bases lining up with TRBD1. This CDR3 has 14 residues. Trimming at V came to 3 bases and at J to 5 bases, leaving 3 bases not matched to a gene. Germline assignment: CDR1 WSHSY and CDR2 SAAADI. In DNA form, the CDR3 reads TGCGCCAGCAGTGATGGACAGGTGAATGAAAAACTGTTTTTT. Amino acids: CASSDGQVNEKLFF.

This clonotype was seen many times. The chain is built from TRBV7-2 and TRBJ2-5, with 7 bases aligning to TRBD2. The CDR3 consists of 14 residues. V dropped 5 bases and J dropped 4; count of bases not matched to a gene: 7. Germline CDR1 SGHTA, CDR2 FQGNSA. The CDR3 DNA reads as TGTGCCAGCAGCCCGAGGACTAGAGGAGAGACCCAGTACTTC. Its protein product is CASSPRTRGETQYF. The whole variable domain, remainder taken from reference TRBV7-2 and TRBJ2-5, is GAGVSQSPSNKVTEKGKDVELRCDPISGHTALYWYRQSLGQGLEFLIYFQGNSAPDKSGLPSDRFSAERTGGSVSTLTIQRTQQEDSAVYLCASSPRTRGETQYFGPGTRLLVL.

This clonotype has ten or more counts. This chain uses TRBV29-1 with TRBJ2-3, with TRBD1 matching 7 bases. CDR1 and CDR2 from the germline V gene are SQVTM and ANQGSEA. The ends lost 8 bases at V and 2 bases at J; junction bases unmatched: 10. The CDR3 has 14 amino acids. The CDR3 bases are TGCAGCATACCCCGGGACAGCCTCACAGATACGCAGTATTTT. This sequence encodes CSIPRDSLTDTQYF.

This clonotype was found many times. The chain uses TRBV18 and TRBJ1-1; no firm D call. Germline V gives CDR1 KGHSH, CDR2 LQKENI. The germline V and J ends were trimmed by 3 bases and 3 bases, with 11 bases remaining between them. CDR3 length equals 14 residues. The CDR3 spells CASSPLRGDTEAFF. CDR3 nucleotides: TGTGCCAGCTCACCGCTTCGGGGTGACACTGAAGCTTTCTTT.

This clonotype was observed at least ten times. The genes are TRBV24-1 and TRBJ2-1; 12 positions agree with TRBD2. With V trimmed by 4 bases and J by 4 bases, 7 bases remained unmatched. Germline CDR1 is KGHDR and CDR2 is SFDVKD. The CDR3 spans 17 residues. The CDR3 bases are TGTGCCACCAGTGACCACGGACTAGCGGGACCTTACAATGAGCAGTTCTTC. Protein product: CATSDHGLAGPYNEQFF.